This passage covers 7 T cell receptor beta chains from one sample sequenced in a study of T cells in Graves' hyperthyroidism and ophthalmopathy. The TCR beta CDR3 regions underwent amplification using RNA transcripts as the source. RT-PCR in the first round (using the HTBI primer set) targeted the TCR CDR3. MiXCR was run by TCRdb on the multiplex PCR reads, yielding one entry per CDR3 protein. The sample comprises over 350,000 distinct CDR3 sequences, about 14% of which are singletons, and under 30% rests with the top ten. Specimen: blood. Receptors originate from a man aged 45-65 years with Graves' ophthalmopathy.

This clonotype was recorded once. V usage is TRBV19 and J usage is TRBJ2-7; possible D gene TRBD2, 6 bases. The CDR3 spans 16 residues. CDR1 and CDR2 from the germline V gene are LNHDA and SQIVND (reference sequence). V dropped 2 bases and J dropped 4 bases, with 18 bases sitting between them. CDR3 loop: CASSITFEGREYEQYF. The DNA for the CDR3 is TGTGCCAGTAGTATAACTTTTGAGGGCCGGGAGTACGAGCAGTACTTC.

The chain combines TRBV7-9 with TRBJ2-1; 7 bases align to TRBD2. V shed 5 bases, J shed 3 bases, and the junction held 4 bases outside the gene matches. This CDR3 is 14 amino acids long. From germline, CDR1 is SEHNR and CDR2 FQNEAQ (reference sequence). CDR3 nucleotides: TGTGCCAGCAGCCCTAGGGACTACTACAATGAGCAGTTCTTC. Amino acids: CASSPRDYYNEQFF.

This clonotype has ten or more counts. V usage is TRBV28 and J usage is TRBJ2-4; D perhaps matches TRBD2 (6 bases). The ends were cut back, 4 bases at V and 9 bases at J, with 19 bases in the middle. The CDR3 is made up of 15 amino acids. CDR1 is MDHEN and CDR2 is SYDVKM in the germline V gene. CDR3 loop: CASSSSGGRWGIQYF. The CDR3 DNA follows: TGTGCCAGCAGTTCCAGTGGGGGGAGATGGGGCATTCAGTACTTC.

The V gene is TRBV2, the J gene TRBJ2-7, with a weak D call TRBD2 (5 bases). Trimming cost V 8 bases and J 2 bases, with 7 bases left between them. The CDR3 has 11 residues. Germline lookup yields CDR1 SNHLY and CDR2 FYNNEI. Here the CDR3 DNA reads TGTGCCAGCCAGCGGCCCTACGAGCAGTACTTC. Amino acids: CASQRPYEQYF.

The chain is built from TRBV4-2 and TRBJ2-7; no firm D call. The V and J ends lost 0 bases and 6 bases respectively, with 9 bases between them. CDR1 LGHNA and CDR2 YNFKEQ come from the germline V gene. The CDR3 length is 13 residues. The CDR3 DNA is TGTGCCAGCAGCCAAGATCCGCCGTCCGAGCAGTACTTC. Translated: CASSQDPPSEQYF.

In this sample, this clonotype turned up many times. Compared with germline, one end of the junction differs, possibly owing to a read error. This rearrangement joins TRBV28 to TRBJ1-6; D unresolved. The germline CDR1 and CDR2 sequences are MDHEN and SYDVKM. The CDR3 is made up of 14 amino acids. CDR3 coding DNA: TGTGCCAGCAGTTTTGAATCCTACAATTCACCCCTCCACTTT. Encoded protein: CASSFESYNSPLHF.

This rearrangement joins TRBV9 to TRBJ1-3, with no clear D. V lost 2 bases, J lost 4 bases, and 7 bases lay in between. The CDR3 runs 13 residues. Germline values: CDR1 SGDLS, CDR2 YYNGEE. CDR3 DNA sequence: TGTGCCAGCAGCGTTGACGCCGGAAACACCATATATTTT. This translates into CASSVDAGNTIYF.